This is a list of T cell receptor beta chains from one sample in a study of T-cell memory formation after mild COVID-19. TCRdb analysed the 5' RACE reads with MiXCR anew, one entry per CDR3 protein. In the table there are roughly 600,000 distinct CDR3 sequences, around 17% of which are singletons. The sequencing input was PBMCs or a T cell subset sorted from them (not recorded which). Receptors were obtained from an adult woman who had mild COVID-19 (a few samples of this study predate the infection). Cell type and time point are not known. The conserved cysteine and the conserved F or W are not part of the CDR3 here. Where a row states a size, it is once, few, many or the class of an expanded clone; other rows omit it.

CDR3aa,v_gene,j_gene,abundance
ASSPPPGQGLVEQY,TRBV18,TRBJ2-7,.
ASSPRDGANSPLH,TRBV12-3/TRBV12-4,TRBJ1-6,.
ASSLDRLSNQPQH,TRBV12-3/TRBV12-4,TRBJ1-5,many
AWRDLAEGLYEQY,TRBV30,TRBJ2-7,.
ATSDQGIGQGEGEYEQY,TRBV24-1,TRBJ2-7,few
ASSLFPRLATFGGEQF,TRBV7-6,TRBJ2-1,.
ASGFGREVNEQF,TRBV5-5,TRBJ2-1,.
SVPRDLTYNEQF,TRBV29-1,TRBJ2-1,.
SALTETQY,TRBV29-1,TRBJ2-5,few
ASSWRQGKGNEQF,TRBV11-3,TRBJ2-1,.
SVSGAGPNSPLH,TRBV20-1,TRBJ1-6,.
ASSLGRGGIVYEQY,TRBV7-2,TRBJ2-7,.
ASRTADTEAF,TRBV5-1,TRBJ1-1,.
SVRTQGIVNEQF,TRBV29-1,TRBJ2-1,few
ASSMPDRGQETQY,TRBV11-3,TRBJ2-5,.
ASSSLGQGKKLF,TRBV7-2,TRBJ1-4,few
ASRSGPLLGEQY,TRBV6-1,TRBJ2-7,few
ASSQLGLAGANGTQY,TRBV4-2,TRBJ2-3,few
ASSQVSPGFSGVQF,TRBV4-1,TRBJ2-1,.
ASSLEGAGARGLGYT,TRBV27,TRBJ1-2,few
ASSFRQGANEQY,TRBV7-2,TRBJ2-7,once
ASSKRGAETQY,TRBV12-3/TRBV12-4,TRBJ2-5,once
SATDRGHEQY,TRBV20-1,TRBJ2-7,few
ATSPGALGRLVSHEQY,TRBV24-1,TRBJ2-7,few
ASSVGTGVSYEQY,TRBV5-5,TRBJ2-7,once
ASSLRQGPGELF,TRBV5-1,TRBJ2-2,few
ASSGQTNEQF,TRBV2,TRBJ2-1,few
ASSLGSRGVGEQY,TRBV7-2,TRBJ2-7,.
ASSPRPTAANYGYT,TRBV7-6,TRBJ1-2,.
SVQSGTGFGYT,TRBV29-1,TRBJ1-2,few
ASSPAGTGLNTEAF,TRBV7-9,TRBJ1-1,few
SVEGAGDDYGYT,TRBV29-1,TRBJ1-2,few
ASSLGRGQGTMNTEAF,TRBV13,TRBJ1-1,.
ASSRGTSGTLAEQF,TRBV6-5,TRBJ2-1,.
ASSRIPINYEQY,TRBV6-6,TRBJ2-7,once
ASSVEQGGDTQY,TRBV9,TRBJ2-3,few
ASSRQGASTGELF,TRBV12-3/TRBV12-4,TRBJ2-2,.
ASSKSVGGANEQF,TRBV19,TRBJ2-1,.
ASSLTSGRNEQY,TRBV7-9,TRBJ2-7,.
ASSQVLTAEENTGELF,TRBV4-3,TRBJ2-2,.
SAGDRPYEQY,TRBV29-1,TRBJ2-7,.
SARDSAGAAYEQY,TRBV20-1,TRBJ2-7,.
ASSKQGRAIYEQY,TRBV21-1,TRBJ2-7,.
ASSLEFSTDTQY,TRBV13,TRBJ2-3,few
ASSSSGLASNIQY,TRBV6-5,TRBJ2-4,.
ASTLVRAAYNEQF,TRBV12-3/TRBV12-4,TRBJ2-1,.
SAPGQQETQY,TRBV20-1,TRBJ2-5,.
ASSSHRDTKREAF,TRBV11-2,TRBJ1-1,few